This is a list of T cell receptor beta chains from one sample in a study of response to subunit inactivated influenza vaccine. TCRdb re-analysed the RT-PCR reads in MiXCR, keeping a single row per CDR3 protein. Of about 620,000 distinct CDR3 sequences listed, about 10% are singletons. The starting material was PBMCs from blood, obtained on the day of vaccination. All receptors derive from a man aged 45-60 years who received an inactivated influenza vaccine. CDR3s include the opening cysteine and the closing phenylalanine or tryptophan. Fields, in order: D gene, CDR3 length, clone size, J gene, V gene, CDR3 protein, CDR3 DNA. The D gene is left open where the match is weak. Clone size appears in some rows only: once, few, many, or a class for an expanded clone.

>.|11|.|TRBJ1-1|TRBV6-2/TRBV6-3
CATSRGTEAFF
TGTGCCACCAGCCGCGGTACTGAAGCTTTCTTT
>.|13|many|TRBJ1-4|TRBV7-9
CASSSRTNEKLFF
TGTGCCAGCAGCTCCAGAACTAATGAAAAACTGTTTTTT
>.|13|many|TRBJ1-5|TRBV28
CASMGRMNQPQHF
TGTGCCAGCATGGGACGGATGAATCAGCCCCAGCATTTT
>.|12|.|TRBJ1-2|TRBV19
CASSDGGRGYTF
TGTGCCAGTAGTGACGGGGGGCGAGGCTACACCTTC
>.|16|.|TRBJ2-7|TRBV5-5
CASSLAVRDSTYEQYF
TGTGCCAGCAGCTTGGCCGTGCGGGATTCCACCTACGAGCAGTACTTC
>.|14|.|TRBJ1-1|TRBV12-5
CASGSGAQNTEAFF
TGTGCTAGTGGATCAGGGGCTCAGAACACTGAAGCTTTCTTT
>TRBD1|15|many|TRBJ2-7|TRBV7-9
CASSPGQGVSYEQYF
TGTGCCAGCAGCCCGGGGCAGGGGGTCTCCTACGAGCAGTACTTC
>TRBD2|14|.|TRBJ2-7|TRBV5-1
CASSLMTSGSEQYF
TGCGCCAGCAGCTTAATGACTAGCGGGAGCGAGCAGTACTTC
>TRBD2|15|.|TRBJ2-1|TRBV20-1
CSARVGSGGYNEQFF
TGCAGTGCTAGAGTTGGTAGCGGGGGGTACAATGAGCAGTTCTTC
>TRBD1|15|few|TRBJ2-2|TRBV7-9
CASSDGQGNTGELFF
TGTGCCAGCAGCGACGGACAGGGCAACACCGGGGAGCTGTTTTTT
>.|15|.|TRBJ1-1|TRBV29-1
CSAGGTRGGNTEAFF
TGCAGCGCCGGGGGCACGCGAGGGGGTAACACTGAAGCTTTCTTT
>.|14|once|TRBJ1-3|TRBV7-2
CASSLVQNGNTIYF
TGTGCCAGCAGCTTAGTGCAGAATGGGAACACCATATATTTT
>TRBD1|16|many|TRBJ2-7|TRBV5-1
CASSPRTGASSYEQYF
TGCGCCAGCAGCCCCCGGACAGGGGCCAGCTCCTACGAGCAGTACTTC
>.|13|.|TRBJ1-1|TRBV29-1
CSVVGTGYTEAFF
TGCAGCGTCGTGGGGACGGGGTACACTGAAGCTTTCTTT
>.|13|many|TRBJ2-5|TRBV7-6
CASSLQGFETQYF
TGTGCCAGCAGCTTGCAGGGTTTTGAGACCCAGTACTTC
>.|14|few|TRBJ2-4|TRBV20-1
CSASHRRGVNIQYF
TGCAGTGCGTCCCATCGTCGGGGTGTCAACATTCAGTACTTC
>.|16|.|TRBJ2-1|TRBV27
CASSSRGAGEYNEQFF
TGTGCCAGCAGTTCTCGGGGAGCGGGCGAATACAATGAGCAGTTCTTC
>.|13|many|TRBJ2-7|TRBV5-1
CASSHGSPYEQYF
TGCGCCAGCAGCCATGGTTCCCCCTACGAGCAGTACTTC
>.|15|.|TRBJ2-1|TRBV12-3/TRBV12-4
CASTSRDPGSNEQFF
TGTGCCAGCACCAGCCGGGACCCAGGGAGCAATGAGCAGTTCTTC
>TRBD1|12|once|TRBJ2-7|TRBV12-3/TRBV12-4
CASVTGANEQYF
TGTGCCAGCGTAACAGGGGCCAACGAGCAGTACTTC
>TRBD2|17|many|TRBJ2-5|TRBV6-2/TRBV6-3
CASSYSSLAGEVETQYF
TGTGCCAGCAGTTACTCTTCCCTAGCGGGGGAGGTAGAGACCCAGTACTTC
>.|15|few|TRBJ1-1|TRBV12-3/TRBV12-4
CASRPGGGGRTEAFF
TGTGCCAGCAGGCCAGGAGGCGGGGGGCGGACTGAAGCTTTCTTT
>TRBD2|17|few|TRBJ2-2|TRBV9
CASSGSSGGLTTGELFF
TGTGCCAGCAGCGGATCTAGCGGGGGGCTGACCACCGGGGAGCTGTTTTTT